Listed below are T cell receptor beta chains from one sample, sequenced in a study of cytotoxic CD8 clonotypes in ibrutinib-treated CLL. Profiled with immunoSEQ multiplex PCR; TCRdb holds only in-frame clones, not every one. The data show about 270,000 clones, with around 69% seen just once and about 5.8% held by the top ten. This material consisted of PBMCs, taken at disease progression, from a patient treated with ibrutinib. The receptors here all came from a human donor with chronic lymphocytic leukemia. Each CDR3 is given without its conserved first and last residue.

V | CDR3
TRBV6-5 | ASRLGNGELF
TRBV6-5 | ASREGNTGELF
TRBV28 | ASSRPRGSTETQY
TRBV13 | ASSSTWSEQY
TRBV7-9 | ASMGPRWSLNTEAF
TRBV6-1 | ASRQNYGYT
TRBV2 | ASRQDRSPDTQY
TRBV5-6 | ASSFGPEGYGYT
TRBV21-1 | AKIEGRGGEQY
TRBV5-1 | ASRRRDQDYGYT
TRBV28 | ASSLIDLYGYT
TRBV27 | ASSIRLAGFIYEQY
TRBV4-1 | ASSQDLGRYEQY
TRBV5-1 | ASSLVTGAYEQY
TRBV28 | ASSSDRKNGYT
TRBV6-5 | VVGRNTGELF
TRBV7-9 | ASSLVTGWGTDTQY
TRBV11-2 | ASSPSQGAYGYT
TRBV29-1 | SVFTGNTIY
TRBV7-6 | ASSPAGGNTEAF
TRBV7-2 | ASSLWGETGELF
TRBV5-1 | ASSLFGEETQY
TRBV4-1 | ASSLRTGVTNEKLF
TRBV19 | ASSIRGFNQPQH
TRBV11-2 | ASLFGTANTEAF
TRBV5-4 | ASSLGSSSGYT
TRBV5-1 | ASSLLGVNTEAF
TRBV2 | ASSGDRWSSGANVLT
TRBV11-2 | ASSLGTGVTEAF
TRBV5-5 | ASSLAGGQPQH
TRBV2 | ASSGRVVQPQH
TRBV9 | ASSVPPAGELF
TRBV9 | ASSAAWGSNEQF
TRBV18 | ASSPSRANYGYT
TRBV18 | ASSPRLAGLETQY
TRBV7-6 | ASSLALGFTEAF
TRBV28 | ASRNPGTKTQY
TRBV7-3 | ASSRKTGLPSGTQY
TRBV14 | ASREGLGNEQF
TRBV9 | ASSVGQTGELF
TRBV2 | ASIGEETQY
TRBV25-1 | ASSEELGQF